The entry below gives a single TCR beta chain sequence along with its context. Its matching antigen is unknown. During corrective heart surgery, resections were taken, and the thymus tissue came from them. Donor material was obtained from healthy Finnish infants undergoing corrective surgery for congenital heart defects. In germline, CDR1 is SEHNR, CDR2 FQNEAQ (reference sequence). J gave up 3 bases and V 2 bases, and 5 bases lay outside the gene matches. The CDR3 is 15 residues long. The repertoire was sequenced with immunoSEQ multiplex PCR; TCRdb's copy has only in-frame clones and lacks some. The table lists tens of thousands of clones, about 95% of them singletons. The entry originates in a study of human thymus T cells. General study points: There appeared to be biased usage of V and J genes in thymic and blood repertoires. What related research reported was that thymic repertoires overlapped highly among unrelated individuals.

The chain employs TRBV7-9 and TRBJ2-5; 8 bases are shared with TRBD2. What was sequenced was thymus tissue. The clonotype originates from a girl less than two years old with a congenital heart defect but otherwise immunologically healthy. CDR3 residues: CASSLQAGVKETQYF. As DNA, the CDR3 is TGTGCCAGCAGCTTACAAGCGGGAGTAAAAGAGACCCAGTACTTC.